This record covers a single T cell receptor beta chain. Its antigen is still unknown. Per-nucleotide qualities are absent, and no much larger clonotype sits a single base away. Library prep was done by the immunoSEQ multiplex PCR assay. For TCR sequencing, RNA was extracted from every sample and reverse transcribed into cDNA to serve as template. First-strand cDNA was synthesized with SuperScript III using a 2:1 mix of oligo-dT and random hexamers. A synthetic immune receptor repertoire was used to gauge amplification bias, and whatever bias remained was removed computationally. Processing in the source paper ran as follows. After raw reads were preprocessed to remove errors, the CDR3 was defined following IMGT conventions as running from the conserved cysteine to phenylalanine. Clonality was computed as 1 minus the Shannon entropy, with the entropy normalized by log2 of the number of productive unique TCRs. CD4 or CD8 identity of scalp clones was inferred by cross-referencing scalp TCRbeta sequences with sorted blood CD4 and CD8 repertoires. TCRdb took this table from immuneACCESS and kept in-frame rearrangements with V and J called. Such tables lack part of the clones; where checked against another copy, unresolved V genes explain under half of the gap, and the rest is unexplained. V, J and clone size derive from that table, while D and trimming were established from the DNA sequence. Within this sample are under 65,000 clones, with 44% of them counted one time only. Jointly, the top ten make up roughly 51% of the sample.

The CDR3 goes from the cysteine to the phenylalanine over 12 residues. Of the read, only the CDR3 DNA is kept; its 36 bases are in frame from base 1. V loses 2 bases of germline sequence and J loses 4 bases, and the interval between the two ends is 7 bases. The germline V gene specifies SQVTM as CDR1 and ANQGSEA as CDR2. Peripheral blood and lesional scalp punch biopsies were obtained from patients with alopecia areata. PBMCs were separated by density centrifugation and stained for CD3, CD4 and CD8, after which CD4+ and CD8+ T cells were sorted on a FACSAria. Alopecia areata patients who were not treated were recruited through a multicenter biomarker study. In 4 to 6 patients from the biomarker study, blood CD8+ T cells were sorted further into NKG2D-low and NKG2D-high fractions. This entry comes from a study of CD8+ T cells in alopecia areata (dated 2018 in TCRdb). About the study as a whole: To study T cell clonal expansion in alopecia areata, the researchers applied high-throughput TCRbeta sequencing to both the C3H/HeJ mouse model and human patients. RNA was extracted with the PAXgene miRNA kit for fixed scalp, the miRNeasy kit for PBMCs, and the RNeasy kit for mouse skin. Scalp clonality was compared across normal scalp (n=4), patchy alopecia areata scalp (n=8), and alopecia totalis/universalis scalp (n=8). On the human side, TCRbeta sequencing was run on scalp tissue and on sorted CD4+ and CD8+ peripheral blood T cells from healthy controls and from alopecia areata patients with either patchy or totalis/universalis disease. Amplification of TCRbeta CDR3 regions was done by immunoSEQ multiplex PCR using 35 Vbeta forward primers and 13 Jbeta reverse primers.

Results and caveats for the whole study, not just this receptor: Compared with mice, TCR sequences shared between patients were less clear, possibly partly because of HLA diversity across the patient population. Compared with normal scalp, lesional scalp, particularly in alopecia totalis/universalis, had higher clonality and more expanded CD8+ clones, which suggests antigenic drive. Resident alphabeta T cells in normal human skin are also sequenced, complicating scalp TCR repertoire analysis, unlike mouse skin dominated by gammadelta T cells.

This chain is built from TRBV29-1 and TRBJ2-3; the D gene is unclear. This sequence was found in a human donor with alopecia areata. Material: NKG2D-low CD8+ T cells sorted from blood. The meaning of the sample's cell subset or site label: sorted CD8+ NKG2D-low blood T cells. The nucleotides read TGCAGCGTTGAAACCCGCCCAGATACGCAGTATTTT. Its product reads: CSVETRPDTQYF.